This T cell receptor (beta chain) was identified during a study of shared clonotypes between healthy human individuals. In the case of this clone: What it binds is unknown.

It was CD45RO-negative cells, positively selected for CCR7, that made up naive CD8 cells, with terminally differentiated effector memory CD45RA+ cells excluded. Among the donors, all were Caucasian adults who lived in Nashville, Tennessee. The germline V gene has CDR1 SGDLS and CDR2 YYNGEE. V dropped 3 bases and J dropped 2 bases, with 9 bases sitting between them. This CDR3 has 13 amino acids. Assay: immunoSEQ multiplex PCR; the TCRdb copy retains only in-frame clones and omits some. The sample holds 760,000 or so clones, about 97% seen once. Points from the study as a whole: For sorted subsets, rarefaction showed incomplete sequencing despite large depth. The low donor count limited represented genetic and exposure-history diversity. Naive subsets usually exceeded memory subsets in estimated richness.

Source material: naive CD8+ T cells sorted from blood. The receptor's source is a man in his thirties or forties in good health. V usage is TRBV9 and J usage is TRBJ2-7, with D possibly TRBD1 on 6 matching bases. CDR3 loop: CASSDTGTYEQYF. CDR3 coding DNA: TGTGCCAGCAGCGATACAGGGACCTACGAGCAGTACTTC.